Listed below are T cell receptor beta chains from one sample, sequenced in a study of blood T cell repertoires in COVID-19. Sequencing used immunoSEQ multiplex PCR; TCRdb keeps in-frame clones, though not all of them. Of 51,000 or so clones in the sample, about nine tenths were seen once. Sequencing was done on a sample of peripheral blood. The receptors were sampled from an elderly man with active or convalescent COVID-19. CDR3s include the opening cysteine and the closing phenylalanine or tryptophan. The D gene is left open where the match is weak. Clone size is shown for a subset of rows, as once, few, many or a class of expanded clone.

j_gene: TRBJ1-5; abundance: .; v_gene: TRBV30; d_gene: TRBD1; CDR3nt: TGTGCCTGGAGTCCTCGGACAGGGGCGAGGGCCCAGCATTTT; CDR3aa: CAWSPRTGARAQHF
j_gene: TRBJ2-1; abundance: .; v_gene: TRBV18; d_gene: .; CDR3nt: TGTGCCAGCTACCAGGGCAATGAGCAGTTCTTC; CDR3aa: CASYQGNEQFF
j_gene: TRBJ1-2; abundance: .; v_gene: TRBV19; d_gene: .; CDR3nt: TGTGCCAGTAGTACCCCCCAGGCTTACTATGGCTACACCTTC; CDR3aa: CASSTPQAYYGYTF
j_gene: TRBJ2-3; abundance: .; v_gene: TRBV5-1; d_gene: TRBD1; CDR3nt: TGCGCCAGCAGCTTGGGTGACAGGGGTCTGTCAGATACGCAGTATTTT; CDR3aa: CASSLGDRGLSDTQYF
j_gene: TRBJ1-1; abundance: .; v_gene: TRBV6-2/TRBV6-3; d_gene: .; CDR3nt: TGTGCCAGCAGGTACGGAGCTACTGAAGCTTTCTTT; CDR3aa: CASRYGATEAFF
j_gene: TRBJ1-6; abundance: .; v_gene: TRBV21-1; d_gene: .; CDR3nt: TGTGCCAGCCGAACAGGGAATAATTCACCCCTCCACTTT; CDR3aa: CASRTGNNSPLHF
j_gene: TRBJ1-5; abundance: .; v_gene: TRBV5-6; d_gene: .; CDR3nt: TGTGCCAGCAGCTTATGGGGGGGCCGGTATCAGCCCCAGCATTTT; CDR3aa: CASSLWGGRYQPQHF
j_gene: TRBJ2-1; abundance: .; v_gene: TRBV19; d_gene: .; CDR3nt: TGTGCCAGTAGTAAAATCCGGCCGGACGGCGGGGCAGCCTACAATGAGCAGTTCTTC; CDR3aa: CASSKIRPDGGAAYNEQFF
j_gene: TRBJ1-1; abundance: .; v_gene: TRBV6-4; d_gene: TRBD1; CDR3nt: TGTGCCAGCAGTGACTCGGGGACAGAGGGCACTGAAGCTTTCTTT; CDR3aa: CASSDSGTEGTEAFF
j_gene: TRBJ2-7; abundance: .; v_gene: TRBV30; d_gene: TRBD2; CDR3nt: TGTGTCACGCAGCGGGGCTACGAGCAGTACTTC; CDR3aa: CVTQRGYEQYF
j_gene: TRBJ2-7; abundance: .; v_gene: TRBV20-1; d_gene: .; CDR3nt: TGCAGTGCTAGAGCCAACGAGCAGTACTTC; CDR3aa: CSARANEQYF
j_gene: TRBJ1-4; abundance: .; v_gene: TRBV10-3; d_gene: TRBD1; CDR3nt: TGTGCCATCGCGGGGGACAGGGGGAAAAAACTGTTTTTT; CDR3aa: CAIAGDRGKKLFF
j_gene: TRBJ1-5; abundance: .; v_gene: TRBV7-2; d_gene: .; CDR3nt: TGTGCCAGCAGCTATACAGGGATGGACCAGCCCCAGCATTTT; CDR3aa: CASSYTGMDQPQHF
j_gene: TRBJ2-1; abundance: many; v_gene: TRBV20-1; d_gene: .; CDR3nt: TGCAGTGCTAGTTCGGGAGCCAGTAGGAGAGGTGAGCAGTTCTTC; CDR3aa: CSASSGASRRGEQFF
j_gene: TRBJ1-4; abundance: .; v_gene: TRBV4-2; d_gene: TRBD1; CDR3nt: TGTGCCAGCAGCCAAAAGGGGGCTCTTGAAAAACTGTTTTTT; CDR3aa: CASSQKGALEKLFF
j_gene: TRBJ1-3; abundance: once; v_gene: TRBV5-1; d_gene: TRBD1; CDR3nt: TGCGCCAGCAGCCTGGGGACAGGGGTGGGAAACACCATATATTTT; CDR3aa: CASSLGTGVGNTIYF
j_gene: TRBJ2-1; abundance: .; v_gene: TRBV5-8; d_gene: .; CDR3nt: TGTGCCAGCAGCTGGGGGGTGCTAAATGAGCAGTTCTTC; CDR3aa: CASSWGVLNEQFF
j_gene: TRBJ1-5; abundance: .; v_gene: TRBV14; d_gene: .; CDR3nt: TGTGCCAGCAGCCAATTAGGGGGCAATCAGCCCCAGCATTTT; CDR3aa: CASSQLGGNQPQHF
j_gene: TRBJ1-5; abundance: .; v_gene: TRBV30; d_gene: .; CDR3nt: TGTGCCTGGAGTGGAGAAAGCAATCAGCCCCAGCATTTT; CDR3aa: CAWSGESNQPQHF
j_gene: TRBJ2-7; abundance: .; v_gene: TRBV6-5; d_gene: .; CDR3nt: TGTGCCAGCAGCCCGGAAAGACTATCCTCCTACGAGCAGTACTTC; CDR3aa: CASSPERLSSYEQYF
j_gene: TRBJ2-5; abundance: .; v_gene: TRBV7-2; d_gene: TRBD1; CDR3nt: TGTGCCAGCAGCTTAGCGGCCAGGGGGAAGGCCCAGTACTTC; CDR3aa: CASSLAARGKAQYF
j_gene: TRBJ1-2; abundance: .; v_gene: TRBV9; d_gene: TRBD1; CDR3nt: TGTGCCAGCAGCGCACACCGGGACAGTTATGGCTACACCTTC; CDR3aa: CASSAHRDSYGYTF
j_gene: TRBJ2-5; abundance: .; v_gene: TRBV30; d_gene: .; CDR3nt: TGTGCCTTGGGAAGGGAGGATCGCTTCCAAGAGACCCAGTACTTC; CDR3aa: CALGREDRFQETQYF
j_gene: TRBJ2-5; abundance: .; v_gene: TRBV23-1; d_gene: .; CDR3nt: TGCGCCAGCAGCCCAGACAGACAAACCCCTTGGGCGTCCCAGTACTTC; CDR3aa: CASSPDRQTPWASQYF
j_gene: TRBJ2-3; abundance: .; v_gene: TRBV7-2; d_gene: TRBD2; CDR3nt: TGTGCCAGCAGCCCGGGACTAACCTTCACAGATACGCAGTATTTT; CDR3aa: CASSPGLTFTDTQYF
j_gene: TRBJ1-2; abundance: .; v_gene: TRBV19; d_gene: .; CDR3nt: TGTGCCAGTAGTGGTGGAACAGTTTTAGGCTACACCTTC; CDR3aa: CASSGGTVLGYTF
j_gene: TRBJ2-7; abundance: few; v_gene: TRBV2; d_gene: .; CDR3nt: TGTGCCAGCAGTGCGACACTTCTCTACGAGCAGTACTTC; CDR3aa: CASSATLLYEQYF
j_gene: TRBJ1-5; abundance: .; v_gene: TRBV19; d_gene: TRBD1; CDR3nt: TGTGCCAGTAGTACGACAGGGGGCAATCAGCCCCAGCATTTT; CDR3aa: CASSTTGGNQPQHF
j_gene: TRBJ2-2; abundance: .; v_gene: TRBV7-3; d_gene: TRBD1; CDR3nt: TGTGCCAGCAGCTTAAACGGACAGGGATGGGGCACCGGGGAGCTGTTTTTT; CDR3aa: CASSLNGQGWGTGELFF
j_gene: TRBJ1-3; abundance: .; v_gene: TRBV19; d_gene: .; CDR3nt: TGTGCCAGTAGTGGCAACCCTAGAACGGGAGGAAACACCATATATTTT; CDR3aa: CASSGNPRTGGNTIYF
j_gene: TRBJ2-1; abundance: few; v_gene: TRBV7-8; d_gene: .; CDR3nt: TGTGCCAGCAGCTCTACCGAGGTTTTCAGCTCCTACAATGAGCAGTTCTTC; CDR3aa: CASSSTEVFSSYNEQFF
j_gene: TRBJ1-5; abundance: once; v_gene: TRBV27; d_gene: .; CDR3nt: TGTGCCAACCGGAGGAGCAATCAGCCCCAGCATTTT; CDR3aa: CANRRSNQPQHF
j_gene: TRBJ2-7; abundance: once; v_gene: TRBV29-1; d_gene: .; CDR3nt: TGCAGCGTTCGCCTTAACCTGGGGCGGGATTTAGGCGAGCAGTACTTC; CDR3aa: CSVRLNLGRDLGEQYF
j_gene: TRBJ1-1; abundance: .; v_gene: TRBV7-2; d_gene: .; CDR3nt: TGTGCCAGCAGCTTGGGAGGGGCGAACACTGAAGCTTTCTTT; CDR3aa: CASSLGGANTEAFF
j_gene: TRBJ1-5; abundance: .; v_gene: TRBV29-1; d_gene: TRBD1; CDR3nt: TGCAGCACCTTGACAGGGGGCGCGGATCAGCCCCAGCATTTT; CDR3aa: CSTLTGGADQPQHF
j_gene: TRBJ1-2; abundance: .; v_gene: TRBV28; d_gene: TRBD1; CDR3nt: TGTGCCAGCAGGCGACAGGGCCTTAACTATGGCTACACCTTC; CDR3aa: CASRRQGLNYGYTF
j_gene: TRBJ2-1; abundance: .; v_gene: TRBV19; d_gene: .; CDR3nt: TGTGCCAGTAGTATCGGTCTAGCTTCCTACAATGAGCAGTTCTTC; CDR3aa: CASSIGLASYNEQFF
j_gene: TRBJ2-2; abundance: .; v_gene: TRBV24-1; d_gene: TRBD1; CDR3nt: TGTGCCACCAGTGACGGACAGGGGATGCCCGGGGAGCTGTTTTTT; CDR3aa: CATSDGQGMPGELFF
j_gene: TRBJ1-2; abundance: once; v_gene: TRBV7-2; d_gene: .; CDR3nt: TGTGCCAGCAGCGTAGACAGATACTATGGCTACACCTTC; CDR3aa: CASSVDRYYGYTF
j_gene: TRBJ1-4; abundance: .; v_gene: TRBV4-1; d_gene: TRBD1; CDR3nt: TGCGCCTGCGGTTCAGGGGGCATCTTAATAGGGGAAAAACTGTTTTTT; CDR3aa: CACGSGGILIGEKLFF
j_gene: TRBJ2-5; abundance: few; v_gene: TRBV6-2/TRBV6-3; d_gene: .; CDR3nt: TGTGCCAGCAGTAGAGCCCCGGAAGAGACCCAGTACTTC; CDR3aa: CASSRAPEETQYF
j_gene: TRBJ2-3; abundance: .; v_gene: TRBV28; d_gene: TRBD1; CDR3nt: TGTGCCAGCAGTTCCGGACAGGGGGCAACAGATACGCAGTATTTT; CDR3aa: CASSSGQGATDTQYF
j_gene: TRBJ2-2; abundance: .; v_gene: TRBV5-1; d_gene: TRBD2; CDR3nt: TGCGCCAGCAGCCCGCGACTAAGCGGGGGGACCGGGGAGCTGTTTTTT; CDR3aa: CASSPRLSGGTGELFF
j_gene: TRBJ1-6; abundance: .; v_gene: TRBV12-3/TRBV12-4; d_gene: .; CDR3nt: TGTGCCAGCAACACTCCAGGATCCTCACCCCTCCACTTT; CDR3aa: CASNTPGSSPLHF
j_gene: TRBJ2-5; abundance: .; v_gene: TRBV7-9; d_gene: TRBD2; CDR3nt: TGTGCCAGCAGCTTAAGCGGGGGGGCCGAGACCCAGTACTTC; CDR3aa: CASSLSGGAETQYF
j_gene: TRBJ2-7; abundance: .; v_gene: TRBV3-1/TRBV3-2; d_gene: .; CDR3nt: TGTGCCAGCAGCCAAGGCCAGCGCGAGCAGTACTTC; CDR3aa: CASSQGQREQYF
j_gene: TRBJ1-6; abundance: .; v_gene: TRBV7-2; d_gene: TRBD1; CDR3nt: TGTGCCAGCACCCGGACAGGGCTTAATTCACCCCTCCACTTT; CDR3aa: CASTRTGLNSPLHF
j_gene: TRBJ1-6; abundance: .; v_gene: TRBV19; d_gene: TRBD1; CDR3nt: TGTGCCAGTAGTATCGGAGGACAGGGCAATTCACCCCTCCACTTT; CDR3aa: CASSIGGQGNSPLHF
j_gene: TRBJ2-1; abundance: .; v_gene: TRBV3-1/TRBV3-2; d_gene: .; CDR3nt: TGTGCCAGCAGTCTAGATCATGAGCAGTTCTTC; CDR3aa: CASSLDHEQFF
j_gene: TRBJ2-3; abundance: .; v_gene: TRBV10-3; d_gene: TRBD2; CDR3nt: TGTGCCGCCAGTGGAGCGGGAGGGCCCACAGATACGCAGTATTTT; CDR3aa: CAASGAGGPTDTQYF
j_gene: TRBJ2-2; abundance: .; v_gene: TRBV5-1; d_gene: TRBD2; CDR3nt: TGCGCCAGCAGCTCAACCCATAGCGGGGACCCCGGGGAGCTGTTTTTT; CDR3aa: CASSSTHSGDPGELFF
j_gene: TRBJ1-1; abundance: .; v_gene: TRBV7-2; d_gene: .; CDR3nt: TGTGCCAGCAGCCCAGGGGCCCTATCCACTGAAGCTTTCTTT; CDR3aa: CASSPGALSTEAFF
j_gene: TRBJ1-5; abundance: .; v_gene: TRBV12-2; d_gene: .; CDR3nt: TGTGCAAGTCGCTTAGCGCTGTTAGGGGGGACACAGGGGTTCCAGCATTTT; CDR3aa: CASRLALLGGTQGFQHF